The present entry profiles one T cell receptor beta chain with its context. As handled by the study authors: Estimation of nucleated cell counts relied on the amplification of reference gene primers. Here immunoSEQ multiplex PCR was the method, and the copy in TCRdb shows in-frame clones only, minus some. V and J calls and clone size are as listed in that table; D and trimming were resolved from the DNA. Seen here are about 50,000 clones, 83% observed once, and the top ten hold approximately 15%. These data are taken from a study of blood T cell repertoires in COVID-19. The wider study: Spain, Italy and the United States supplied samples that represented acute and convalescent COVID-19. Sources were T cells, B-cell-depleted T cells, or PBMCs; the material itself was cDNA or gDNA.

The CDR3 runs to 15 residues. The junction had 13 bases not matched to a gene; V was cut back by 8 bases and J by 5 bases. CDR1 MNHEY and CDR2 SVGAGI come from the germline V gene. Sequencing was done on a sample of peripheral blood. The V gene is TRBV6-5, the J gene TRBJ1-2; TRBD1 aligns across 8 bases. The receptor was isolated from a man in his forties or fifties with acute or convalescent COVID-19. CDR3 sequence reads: CASEGQGLGGYGYTF. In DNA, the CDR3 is TGTGCCAGCGAAGGACAGGGCCTAGGAGGTTATGGCTACACCTTC.